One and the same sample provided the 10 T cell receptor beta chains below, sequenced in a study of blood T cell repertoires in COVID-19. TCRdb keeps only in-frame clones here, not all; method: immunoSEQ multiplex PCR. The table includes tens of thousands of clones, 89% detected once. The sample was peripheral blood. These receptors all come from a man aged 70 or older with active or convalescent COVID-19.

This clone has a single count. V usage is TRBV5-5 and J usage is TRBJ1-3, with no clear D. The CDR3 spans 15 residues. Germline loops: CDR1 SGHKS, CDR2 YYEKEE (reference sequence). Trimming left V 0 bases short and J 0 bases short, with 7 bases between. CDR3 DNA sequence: TGTGCCAGCAGCTTGGTTCCCGGCTCTGGAAACACCATATATTTT. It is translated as CASSLVPGSGNTIYF.

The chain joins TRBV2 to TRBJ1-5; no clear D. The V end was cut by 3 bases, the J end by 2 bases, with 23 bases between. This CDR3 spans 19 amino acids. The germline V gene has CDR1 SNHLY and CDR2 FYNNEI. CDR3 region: CASSDMAGSSPRGNQPQHF. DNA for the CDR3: TGTGCCAGCAGTGATATGGCGGGGTCGTCCCCTAGGGGCAATCAGCCCCAGCATTTT.

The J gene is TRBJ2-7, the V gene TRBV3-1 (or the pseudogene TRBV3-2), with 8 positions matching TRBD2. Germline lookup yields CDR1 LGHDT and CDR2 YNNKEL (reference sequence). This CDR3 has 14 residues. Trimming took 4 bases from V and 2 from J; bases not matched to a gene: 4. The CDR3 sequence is CASSLSGGPYEQYF. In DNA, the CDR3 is TGTGCCAGCAGCCTAAGCGGGGGACCCTACGAGCAGTACTTC.

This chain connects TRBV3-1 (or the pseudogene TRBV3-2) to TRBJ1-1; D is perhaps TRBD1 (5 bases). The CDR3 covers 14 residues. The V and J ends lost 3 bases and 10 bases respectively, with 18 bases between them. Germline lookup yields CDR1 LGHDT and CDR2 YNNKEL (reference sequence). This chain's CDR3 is CASSHGGSIFGAFF. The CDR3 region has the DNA TGTGCCAGCAGCCACGGGGGTAGTATTTTTGGAGCTTTCTTT.

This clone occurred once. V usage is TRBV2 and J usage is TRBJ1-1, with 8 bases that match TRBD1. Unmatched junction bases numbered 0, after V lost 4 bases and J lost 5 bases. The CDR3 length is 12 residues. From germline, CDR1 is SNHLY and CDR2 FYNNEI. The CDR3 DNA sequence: TGTGCCAGCAGTGGACAGGGGACTGAAGCTTTCTTT. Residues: CASSGQGTEAFF.

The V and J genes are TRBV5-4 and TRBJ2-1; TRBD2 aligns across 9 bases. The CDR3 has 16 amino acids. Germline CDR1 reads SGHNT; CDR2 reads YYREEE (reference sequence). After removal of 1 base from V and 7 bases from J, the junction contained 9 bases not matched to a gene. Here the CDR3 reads CASSLQRGARENEQFF. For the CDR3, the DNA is TGTGCCAGCAGCTTGCAGCGGGGGGCACGGGAAAATGAGCAGTTCTTC.

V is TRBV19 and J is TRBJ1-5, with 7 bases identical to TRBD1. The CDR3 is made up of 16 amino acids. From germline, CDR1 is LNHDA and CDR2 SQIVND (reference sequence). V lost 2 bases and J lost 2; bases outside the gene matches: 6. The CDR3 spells CASSITRGRGNQPQHF. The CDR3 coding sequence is TGTGCCAGTAGTATAACGAGGGGGCGAGGCAATCAGCCCCAGCATTTT.

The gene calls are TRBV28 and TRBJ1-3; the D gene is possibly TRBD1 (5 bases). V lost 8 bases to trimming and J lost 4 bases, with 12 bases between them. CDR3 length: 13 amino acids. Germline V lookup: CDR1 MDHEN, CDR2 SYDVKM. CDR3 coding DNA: TGTGCCAGCCACTCGGACACGGGAAACACCATATATTTT. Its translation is CASHSDTGNTIYF.

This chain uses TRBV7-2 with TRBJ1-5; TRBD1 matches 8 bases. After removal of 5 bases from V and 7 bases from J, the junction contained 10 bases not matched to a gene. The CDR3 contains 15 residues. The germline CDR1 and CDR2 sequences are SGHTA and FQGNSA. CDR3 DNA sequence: TGTGCCAGCAGCCCGCCAGGGGGCGGTTCCCAGCCCCAGCATTTT. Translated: CASSPPGGGSQPQHF.

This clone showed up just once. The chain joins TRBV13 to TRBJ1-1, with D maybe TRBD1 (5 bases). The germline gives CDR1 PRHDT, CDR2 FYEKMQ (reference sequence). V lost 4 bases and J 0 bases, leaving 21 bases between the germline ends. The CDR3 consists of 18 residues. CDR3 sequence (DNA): TGTGCCAGCAGCTCAAGGGCGGGGGTTTGGGCATTGAACACTGAAGCTTTCTTT. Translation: CASSSRAGVWALNTEAFF.